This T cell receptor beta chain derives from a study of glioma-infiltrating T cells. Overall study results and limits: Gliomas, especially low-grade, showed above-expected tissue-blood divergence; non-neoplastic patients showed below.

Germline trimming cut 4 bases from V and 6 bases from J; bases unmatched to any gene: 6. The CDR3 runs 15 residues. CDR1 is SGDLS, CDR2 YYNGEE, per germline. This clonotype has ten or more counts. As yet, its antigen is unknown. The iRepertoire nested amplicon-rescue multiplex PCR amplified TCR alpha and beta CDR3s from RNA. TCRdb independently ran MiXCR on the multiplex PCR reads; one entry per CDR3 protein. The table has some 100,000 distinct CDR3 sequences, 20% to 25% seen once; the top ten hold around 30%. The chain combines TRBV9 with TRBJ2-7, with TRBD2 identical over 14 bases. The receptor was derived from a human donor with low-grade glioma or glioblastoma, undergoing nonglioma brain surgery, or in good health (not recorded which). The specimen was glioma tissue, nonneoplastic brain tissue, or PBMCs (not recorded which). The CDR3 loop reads CASSLGLAGVGEQYF. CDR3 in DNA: TGTGCCAGCAGCTTGGGACTAGCGGGAGTAGGCGAGCAGTACTTC.